The 31 T cell receptor beta chains below all came from one sample that was sequenced in a study of cytomegalovirus exposure and HLA in healthy donors. The PCR made use of 60 Vbeta and 13 Jbeta primers. Clones were sequenced by immunoSEQ multiplex PCR, and TCRdb holds only the in-frame ones, with some missing. The sample includes about 160,000 clones, less than 90% seen only once; the top ten take about 6.3%. Material: PBMCs. Source of these receptors: a male donor in good health and CMV-seropositive.

This clone appeared a few times. The rearrangement uses TRBV5-1 and TRBJ2-1; no clear D gene. V was pared by 0 bases and J by 0 bases, with 4 bases between. Germline V gene lookup returns CDR1 SGHRS and CDR2 YFSETQ. The CDR3 has 14 amino acids. The CDR3 region is CASSLGGSYNEQFF. The CDR3 coding sequence is TGCGCCAGCAGCTTGGGCGGCTCCTACAATGAGCAGTTCTTC.

V is TRBV13 and J is TRBJ2-7; 9 positions match TRBD2. Per the germline V gene, CDR1 is PRHDT and CDR2 is FYEKMQ (reference sequence). J gave up 0 bases and V 1 base, and 1 base lay outside the gene matches. This CDR3 spans 15 amino acids. The CDR3, as DNA: TGTGCCAGCAGCTTAGCAGCGGGAGGCTCCTACGAGCAGTACTTC. Translation gives CASSLAAGGSYEQYF.

The chain has TRBV9 and TRBJ2-3, with 7 bases lining up with TRBD2. V trimming: 4 bases; J trimming: 3 bases; junction bases outside the gene matches: 17. Germline lookup yields CDR1 SGDLS and CDR2 YYNGEE. The CDR3 has 18 amino acids. CDR3 residues: CASSSHTLGGGVTDTQYF. The CDR3 nucleotides are TGTGCCAGCAGCTCCCACACCCTGGGGGGGGGAGTAACAGATACGCAGTATTTT.

This clone was found once. Sequence at one end of the junction differs from germline and may be a read error. The J gene is TRBJ2-3, the V gene TRBV7-9, with D hard to call. Per the germline V gene, CDR1 is SEHNR and CDR2 is FQNEAQ (reference sequence). CDR3 size: 12 residues. The CDR3 loop is CSSRVLPDTQYF. DNA for the CDR3: TGTTCCAGCAGAGTACTCCCAGATACGCAGTATTTT.

The chain uses TRBV7-9 and TRBJ2-5, with D possibly TRBD2 on 5 matching bases. Germline lookup yields CDR1 SEHNR and CDR2 FQNEAQ (reference sequence). Trimming took off 5 bases at V and 9 bases at J, with 22 bases between the two ends. This CDR3 spans 15 amino acids. CDR3 DNA sequence: TGTGCCAGCAGCCCCCAGAACGGGGTTTCGGAGGCCCAGTACTTC. This sequence encodes CASSPQNGVSEAQYF.

V gene TRBV29-1 combines with J gene TRBJ2-7; D possibly corresponds to TRBD1 (6 bases). There are 12 residues in the CDR3. Germline CDR1 SQVTM, CDR2 ANQGSEA. The V and J ends lost 2 bases and 5 bases respectively, with 10 bases between them. This chain's CDR3 is CSVERDIDEQYF. The DNA of the CDR3 is TGCAGCGTTGAAAGGGACATTGACGAGCAGTACTTC.

This clone was detected only a few times. The rearrangement joins TRBV12-5 to TRBJ2-7; 7 bases match TRBD1. V lost 1 base and J lost 2; bases outside the gene matches: 5. Germline V gene lookup returns CDR1 LGHNT and CDR2 FRNRAP. The CDR3 length is 15 residues. The CDR3 bases are TGTGCTAGTGGTTTGGCGACAGGGAGAGCCTACGAGCAGTACTTC. This gives the protein CASGLATGRAYEQYF.

Here the CDR3 reads CASSPSSGIADTQYF. CDR3 nucleotides: TGTGCCAGCAGCCCAAGTTCGGGGATCGCAGATACGCAGTATTTT. This sequence joins TRBV5-6 and TRBJ2-3, with D possibly matching TRBD2 (5 bases). The CDR3 is 15 amino acids. Trimming pared 4 bases from V and 4 bases from J, leaving 16 bases between. CDR1 is SGHDT and CDR2 is YYEEEE in the germline V gene.

The V call is TRBV29-1, the J call TRBJ2-7; 10 nucleotides align to TRBD1. V lost 4 bases, J lost 3 bases, and 6 bases stayed unmatched. From germline, CDR1 is SQVTM and CDR2 ANQGSEA. The CDR3 has 14 amino acids. The CDR3 here is CSVGGQGVSYEQYF. In DNA form, the CDR3 reads TGCAGCGTTGGAGGACAGGGGGTCAGCTACGAGCAGTACTTC.

The rearrangement links TRBV11-3 to TRBJ2-5; D might be TRBD1 (6 bases). The CDR3 sequence is 16 residues long. V was trimmed by 6 bases and J by 4 bases, leaving 21 bases between them. CDR1 and CDR2 from the germline V gene are SGHNT and YENEEA. This CDR3 is CASSPTHRDGGETQYF. CDR3 DNA: TGTGCCAGCAGTCCTACCCACAGGGATGGCGGAGAGACCCAGTACTTC.

The V call is TRBV28, the J call TRBJ2-7; D perhaps matches TRBD2 (5 bases). The CDR3 length is 11 residues. V gave up 5 bases and J gave up 6 bases, with 8 bases separating them. The V gene's germline CDR1 is MDHEN and CDR2 SYDVKM. As DNA, the CDR3 is TGTGCCAGCAGTCCCGGGGTCGAGCAGTACTTC. It codes for CASSPGVEQYF. The full variable domain, in which reference TRBV28 and TRBJ2-7 provide the parts outside the CDR3, is DVKVTQSSRYLVKRTGEKVFLECVQDMDHENMFWYRQDPGLGLRLIYFSYDVKMKEKGDIPEGYSVSREKKERFSLILESASTNQTSMYLCASSPGVEQYFGPGTRLTVT.

This clone appeared once. V usage is TRBV2 and J usage is TRBJ1-1, with 7 bases aligning to TRBD1. V lost 2 bases, J lost 5 bases, and 2 bases stayed unmatched. This CDR3 is built from 13 residues. CDR1 and CDR2 from the germline V gene are SNHLY and FYNNEI. The CDR3 spells CASSERGQTEAFF. In DNA form, the CDR3 reads TGTGCCAGCAGTGAAAGGGGACAGACTGAAGCTTTCTTT.

The V call is TRBV28, the J call TRBJ2-5; 8 bases are shared with TRBD1. J was trimmed by 5 bases and V by 5 bases; bases with no gene match: 13. Germline loops: CDR1 MDHEN, CDR2 SYDVKM. The CDR3 has 16 amino acids. The CDR3 DNA sequence: TGTGCCAGCAGTCCCCTGGGGCAGGGGGCGGGGGAGACCCAGTACTTC. Encoded protein: CASSPLGQGAGETQYF.

The J gene is TRBJ2-7, the V gene TRBV7-2, with TRBD2 as a possible D gene (5 bases). This CDR3 has 13 residues. From germline, CDR1 is SGHTA and CDR2 FQGNSA. V lost 1 base and J 3 bases, leaving 7 bases between the germline ends. For the CDR3, the DNA is TGTGCCAGCAGCTTAGGAGGGCGCTACGAGCAGTACTTC. This gives the protein CASSLGGRYEQYF. The full variable domain, completed using reference TRBV7-2 and TRBJ2-7, is GAGVSQSPSNKVTEKGKDVELRCDPISGHTALYWYRQSLGQGLEFLIYFQGNSAPDKSGLPSDRFSAERTGGSVSTLTIQRTQQEDSAVYLCASSLGGRYEQYFGPGTRLTVT.

This clone was seen more than once but under ten times. The genes are TRBV5-6 and TRBJ2-3; D is unclear. Deletions cut 5 bases from V and 5 bases from J, with 9 bases between. From germline, CDR1 is SGHDT and CDR2 YYEEEE. The CDR3 covers 12 residues. CDR3 DNA: TGTGCCAGCAGGATCGGTGAAGATACGCAGTATTTT. It translates to CASRIGEDTQYF.

The V call is TRBV9, the J call TRBJ2-1; 9 bases are shared with TRBD2. Unmatched junction bases numbered 7, after V lost 0 bases and J lost 9 bases. This CDR3 is built from 15 residues. Germline V gene lookup returns CDR1 SGDLS and CDR2 YYNGEE. CDR3 sequence reads: CASSVDGSGSGEQFF. CDR3 DNA sequence: TGTGCCAGCAGCGTAGATGGTAGCGGGAGCGGTGAGCAGTTCTTC.

This chain connects TRBV29-1 to TRBJ2-3; D unclear. V was trimmed by 4 bases and J by 2 bases, leaving 10 bases between them. The CDR3 covers 13 residues. Germline V gives CDR1 SQVTM, CDR2 ANQGSEA. CDR3 amino acids: CSVATDPTDTQYF. CDR3 in DNA: TGCAGCGTTGCTACAGATCCCACAGATACGCAGTATTTT.

CDR3 amino acids: CASSSRGGSDYEQYF. CDR3 nucleotide sequence: TGTGCCAGCAGCTCTAGGGGGGGCAGCGACTACGAGCAGTACTTC. This sequence joins TRBV7-2 and TRBJ2-7; a weak D match, TRBD2 (7 bases). The CDR3 has 15 amino acids. Germline V lookup: CDR1 SGHTA, CDR2 FQGNSA. Trimming cost V 4 bases and J 3 bases, with 16 bases left between them. The full variable domain, rest sourced from reference TRBV7-2 and TRBJ2-7, is GAGVSQSPSNKVTEKGKDVELRCDPISGHTALYWYRQSLGQGLEFLIYFQGNSAPDKSGLPSDRFSAERTGGSVSTLTIQRTQQEDSAVYLCASSSRGGSDYEQYFGPGTRLTVT.

The chain uses TRBV11-1 and TRBJ2-1; 8 bases align to TRBD2. V trimming: 0 bases; J trimming: 10 bases; junction bases outside the gene matches: 17. The CDR3 is made up of 18 amino acids. In germline, CDR1 is SGHAT, CDR2 FQDESV (reference sequence). The DNA of the CDR3 is TGTGCCAGCAGCTTAGCCCAGATACTAGCGGACCATGAAGGGGAGCAGTTCTTC. Translated: CASSLAQILADHEGEQFF.

The rearrangement uses TRBV13 and TRBJ2-1, with 10 bases aligning to TRBD2. Germline CDR1 and CDR2: PRHDT and FYEKMQ (reference sequence). The V segment lost 4 bases and the J segment 7 bases; nucleotides outside the gene matches: 7. The CDR3 is 15 amino acids. As DNA, the CDR3 is TGTGCCAGCAGCTCGTTAGCGGGAGGTAGGAATGAGCAGTTCTTC. Its protein is CASSSLAGGRNEQFF.

At least ten counts were recorded for this clone. The V gene is TRBV6-1, the J gene TRBJ2-1, with 12 bases that match TRBD2. Germline-derived CDR1 and CDR2 are MNHNS and SASEGT. Trimming at V came to 1 base and at J to 9 bases, leaving 4 bases not matched to a gene. The CDR3 is 15 amino acids. CDR3 region: CASSEELAGGSEQFF. In DNA form, the CDR3 reads TGTGCCAGCAGTGAAGAACTAGCGGGAGGAAGTGAGCAGTTCTTC.

The gene calls are TRBV7-2 and TRBJ1-1; a weak D match, TRBD1 (5 bases). The V gene lost 3 bases and the J gene lost 10 bases, with 15 bases spanning the gap. CDR1 is SGHTA, CDR2 FQGNSA, per germline. The CDR3 extends over 13 amino acids. The CDR3 DNA sequence: TGTGCCAGCAGCTTTTCTGACAGACGCCTAGCTTTCTTT. It codes for CASSFSDRRLAFF.

The rearrangement links TRBV5-4 to TRBJ2-1, with D perhaps TRBD2 (6 bases). The CDR3 contains 15 residues. With 4 bases removed from V and 3 bases from J, the gap between germline ends came to 14 bases. Germline-derived CDR1 and CDR2 are SGHNT and YYREEE (reference sequence). CDR3 sequence: CASSRDSTSYNEQFF. In DNA, the CDR3 is TGTGCCAGCAGCCGGGACTCAACAAGCTACAATGAGCAGTTCTTC.

The gene calls are TRBV7-6 and TRBJ1-6, with TRBD1 identical over 10 bases. The J segment lost 14 bases and the V segment lost 4 bases, leaving 8 bases of the junction unmatched. The germline gives CDR1 SGHVS, CDR2 FNYEAQ. The CDR3 spans 14 residues. In nucleotides, the CDR3 is TGTGCCAGCAGCTCGGGACAGGGGAGTACGGCCCTCCACTTT. Residues: CASSSGQGSTALHF. Supplemented by reference TRBV7-6 and TRBJ1-6, the full variable domain reads GAGVSQSPRYKVTKRGQDVALRCDPISGHVSLYWYRQALGQGPEFLTYFNYEAQQDKSGLPNDRFSAERPEGSISTLTIQRTEQRDSAMYRCASSSGQGSTALHFGNGTRLTVT.

This chain connects TRBV4-3 to TRBJ2-3; 13 nucleotides agree with TRBD2. V was clipped by 4 bases and J by 3 bases; unmatched bases: 4. The CDR3 contains 16 residues. Germline CDR1 and CDR2: LGHNA and YSLEER. The CDR3 spells CASSPLTSGGTDTQYF. In DNA form, the CDR3 reads TGCGCCAGCAGCCCGTTGACTAGCGGGGGGACAGATACGCAGTATTTT.

V gene TRBV9 combines with J gene TRBJ1-4, with D possibly matching TRBD1 (5 bases). V was clipped by 4 bases and J by 4 bases, with 17 bases between them. Per germline, CDR1 SGDLS and CDR2 YYNGEE. This CDR3 comprises 16 residues. The CDR3 sequence: CASSPSPDSYNEKLFF. The CDR3 nucleotides read TGTGCCAGCAGCCCCTCTCCAGACAGCTATAATGAAAAACTGTTTTTT.

The CDR3 sequence is CASSLRQGAQETQYF. The CDR3 DNA sequence: TGTGCCAGCAGTCTTCGACAGGGGGCACAAGAGACCCAGTACTTC. The chain has TRBV28 and TRBJ2-5; 10 bases are a match to TRBD1. Germline CDR1 MDHEN, CDR2 SYDVKM. The CDR3 sequence is 15 residues long. J gave up 2 bases and V 5 bases, and 5 bases lay outside the gene matches.

The chain joins TRBV11-1 to TRBJ2-7; D is undetermined. The CDR3 sequence is 13 residues long. CDR1 and CDR2 (germline): SGHAT, FQDESV (reference sequence). The V and J ends lost 2 bases and 5 bases respectively, with 10 bases between them. The CDR3 nucleotides read TGTGCCAGCAGCTTAAACTCTCCTCACGAGCAGTACTTC. It encodes CASSLNSPHEQYF.

The gene calls are TRBV21-1 and TRBJ2-7; TRBD2 is the table's D call, not checked against the DNA. TRBV21-1 is recorded as a pseudogene. The CDR3 spans 13 residues. Here the CDR3 reads CASSKRGTAEQYF. CDR3 nucleotide sequence: TGTGCCAGCAGCAAAAGAGGCACCGCCGAGCAGTACTTC.

This clone was seen only once. The rearrangement uses TRBV19 and TRBJ2-7, with D perhaps TRBD2 (6 bases). CDR1 LNHDA and CDR2 SQIVND come from the germline V gene (reference sequence). The CDR3 contains 14 residues. Trimming cost V 7 bases and J 3 bases, with 16 bases left between them. CDR3 in DNA: TGTGCCAGTACTATCCAGGAGGGCGGCTACGAGCAGTACTTC. It encodes CASTIQEGGYEQYF.

The chain recombines TRBV5-4 with TRBJ2-7; maybe TRBD1 (5 bases). V lost 3 bases to trimming and J lost 2 bases, with 18 bases between them. The CDR3 runs to 16 residues. Germline assignment: CDR1 SGHNT and CDR2 YYREEE (reference sequence). This CDR3 is CASSSPHDSIAYEQYF. DNA for the CDR3: TGTGCCAGCAGCTCACCACACGACAGCATAGCCTACGAGCAGTACTTC.